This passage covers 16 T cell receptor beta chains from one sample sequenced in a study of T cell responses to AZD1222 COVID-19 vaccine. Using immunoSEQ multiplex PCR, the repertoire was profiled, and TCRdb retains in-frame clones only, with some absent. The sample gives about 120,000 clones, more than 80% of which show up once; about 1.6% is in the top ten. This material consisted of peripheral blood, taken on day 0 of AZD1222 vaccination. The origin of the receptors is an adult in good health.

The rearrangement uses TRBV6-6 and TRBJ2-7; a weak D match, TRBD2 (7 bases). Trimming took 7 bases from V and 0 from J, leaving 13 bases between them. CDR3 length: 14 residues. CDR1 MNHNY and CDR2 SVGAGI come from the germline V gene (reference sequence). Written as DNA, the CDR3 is TGTGCCAGCAAGGGGGGGGACGACTCCTACGAGCAGTACTTC. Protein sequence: CASKGGDDSYEQYF.

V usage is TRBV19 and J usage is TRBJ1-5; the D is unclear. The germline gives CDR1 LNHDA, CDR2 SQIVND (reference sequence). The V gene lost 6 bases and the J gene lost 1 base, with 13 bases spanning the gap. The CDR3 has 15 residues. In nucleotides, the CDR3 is TGTGCCAGTAGCTGGAGGCGTGGGAGCAATCAGCCCCAGCATTTT. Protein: CASSWRRGSNQPQHF. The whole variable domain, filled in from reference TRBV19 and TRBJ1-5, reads DGGITQSPKYLFRKEGQNVTLSCEQNLNHDAMYWYRQDPGQGLRLIYYSQIVNDFQKGDIAEGYSVSREKKESFPLTVTSAQKNPTAFYLCASSWRRGSNQPQHFGDGTRLSIL.

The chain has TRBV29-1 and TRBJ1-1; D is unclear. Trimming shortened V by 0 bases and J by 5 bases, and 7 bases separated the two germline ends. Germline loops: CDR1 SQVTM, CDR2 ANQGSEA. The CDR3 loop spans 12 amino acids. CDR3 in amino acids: CSVEDRRTEAFF. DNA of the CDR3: TGCAGCGTTGAAGATCGGCGTACTGAAGCTTTCTTT.

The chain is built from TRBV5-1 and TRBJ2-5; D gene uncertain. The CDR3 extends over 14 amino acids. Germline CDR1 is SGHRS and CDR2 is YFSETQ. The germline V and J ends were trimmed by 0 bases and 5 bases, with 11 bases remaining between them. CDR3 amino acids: CASSLVVAQETQYF. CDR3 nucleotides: TGCGCCAGCAGCTTGGTGGTAGCCCAGGAGACCCAGTACTTC.

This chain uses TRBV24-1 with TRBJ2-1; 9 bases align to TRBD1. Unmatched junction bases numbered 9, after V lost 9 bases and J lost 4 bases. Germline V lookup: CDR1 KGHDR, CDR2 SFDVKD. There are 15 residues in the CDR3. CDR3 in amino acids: CATGLSGQGYNEQFF. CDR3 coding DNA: TGTGCCACCGGGTTATCGGGACAGGGTTACAATGAGCAGTTCTTC.

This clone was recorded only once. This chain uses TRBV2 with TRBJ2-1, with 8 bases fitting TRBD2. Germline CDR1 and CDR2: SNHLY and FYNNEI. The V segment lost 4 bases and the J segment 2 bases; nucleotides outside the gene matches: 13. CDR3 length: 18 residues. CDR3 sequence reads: CASSGPPEAGGPYNEQFF. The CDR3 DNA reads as TGTGCCAGCAGTGGCCCGCCGGAGGCGGGAGGTCCCTACAATGAGCAGTTCTTC.

The CDR3 bases are TGTGCCAGCAGCCACGGGACCTCACACCCGGGGCACCAAGAGACCCAGTACTTC. It is translated as CASSHGTSHPGHQETQYF. V is TRBV7-7 and J is TRBJ2-5; either TRBD1 or TRBD2 may supply D (5 bases each). Trimming took off 5 bases at V and 0 bases at J, with 22 bases between the two ends. Per the germline V gene, CDR1 is SSHAT and CDR2 is FNYEAQ (reference sequence). CDR3 size: 18 residues.

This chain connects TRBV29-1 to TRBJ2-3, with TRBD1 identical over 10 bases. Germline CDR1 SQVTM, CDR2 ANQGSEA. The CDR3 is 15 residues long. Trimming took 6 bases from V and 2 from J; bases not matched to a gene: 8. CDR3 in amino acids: CSVAGGQGYTDTQYF. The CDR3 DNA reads TGCAGCGTCGCCGGGGGACAGGGGTACACAGATACGCAGTATTTT.

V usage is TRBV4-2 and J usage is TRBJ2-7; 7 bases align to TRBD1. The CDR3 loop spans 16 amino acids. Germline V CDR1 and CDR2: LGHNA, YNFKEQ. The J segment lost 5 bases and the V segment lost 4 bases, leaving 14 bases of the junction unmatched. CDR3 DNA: TGTGCCAGCAGCCGGACCGCGGACAGGCCAGTGGACGAGCAGTACTTC. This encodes CASSRTADRPVDEQYF.

For the CDR3, the DNA is TGCGCCAGCAGCCAAACAGGGGGCCTTGGCTACACCTTC. It codes for CASSQTGGLGYTF. V and J are TRBV4-1 and TRBJ1-2; 9 bases map to TRBD1. V gave up 2 bases and J gave up 7 bases; unmatched junction bases: 2. The CDR3 extends over 13 amino acids. CDR1 is MGHRA and CDR2 is YSYEKL in the germline V gene.

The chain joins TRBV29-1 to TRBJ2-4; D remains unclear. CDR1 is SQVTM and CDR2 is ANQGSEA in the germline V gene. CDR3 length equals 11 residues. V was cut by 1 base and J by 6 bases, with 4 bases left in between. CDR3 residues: CSVEVGNIQYF. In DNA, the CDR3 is TGCAGCGTTGAAGTTGGAAACATTCAGTACTTC.

The CDR3 region has the DNA TGTGCCAGCAGTCGACAGGGCCCGGACTCACCCCTCCACTTT. It is translated as CASSRQGPDSPLHF. V usage is TRBV11-2 and J usage is TRBJ1-6, with 7 bases identical to TRBD1. Germline V gene sequence: CDR1 SGHAT, CDR2 FQNNGV. The CDR3 runs to 14 residues. After removal of 6 bases from V and 10 bases from J, the junction contained 9 bases not matched to a gene.

The CDR3 DNA sequence: TGTGCCAGCAGCTTGGACAGCCAAGAGACCCAGTACTTC. Its translation is CASSLDSQETQYF. V usage is TRBV11-3 and J usage is TRBJ2-5; the D gene is possibly TRBD1 (6 bases). Germline V gene lookup returns CDR1 SGHNT and CDR2 YENEEA. The ends were cut back, 3 bases at V and 1 base at J, with 6 bases in the middle. This CDR3 region has 13 residues.

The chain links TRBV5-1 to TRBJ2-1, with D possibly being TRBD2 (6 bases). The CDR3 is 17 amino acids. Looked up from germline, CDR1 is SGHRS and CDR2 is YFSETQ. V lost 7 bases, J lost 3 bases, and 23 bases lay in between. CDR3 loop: CASATGIRGKFYNEQFF. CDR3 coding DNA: TGCGCCAGCGCTACCGGTATTCGCGGGAAATTCTACAATGAGCAGTTCTTC. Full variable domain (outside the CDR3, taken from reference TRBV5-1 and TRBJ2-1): KAGVTQTPRYLIKTRGQQVTLSCSPISGHRSVSWYQQTPGQGLQFLFEYFSETQRNKGNFPGRFSGRQFSNSRSEMNVSTLELGDSALYLCASATGIRGKFYNEQFFGPGTRLTVL.

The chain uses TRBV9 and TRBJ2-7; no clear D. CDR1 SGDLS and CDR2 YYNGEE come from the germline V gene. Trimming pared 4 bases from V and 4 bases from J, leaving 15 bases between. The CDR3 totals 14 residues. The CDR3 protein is CASSPGPSSYEQYF. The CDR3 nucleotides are TGTGCCAGCAGCCCCGGGCCCTCTTCTTACGAGCAGTACTTC.

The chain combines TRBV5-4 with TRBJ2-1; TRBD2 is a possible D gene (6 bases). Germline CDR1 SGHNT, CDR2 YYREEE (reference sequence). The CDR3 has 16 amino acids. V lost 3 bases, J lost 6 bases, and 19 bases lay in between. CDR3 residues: CASSWDFNSYRNEQFF. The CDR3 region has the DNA TGTGCCAGCAGCTGGGACTTCAACTCATATCGCAATGAGCAGTTCTTC.